These T cell receptor beta chains were read from a single sample in a study of blood T cell repertoires in COVID-19. Repertoires were generated with immunoSEQ multiplex PCR, while TCRdb's copy carries only in-frame clones and drops some. The sample includes around 260,000 clones, about 88% of them seen just once. The specimen sequenced was PBMCs or T cells enriched from blood (not recorded which). Receptors were obtained from a young man with acute COVID-19. Each CDR3 is given with its conserved first and last residue. D genes are given only for firm matches. The size of a clone is reported for some rows only, either as once, few or many, or as a class for expanded clones.

.	TRBJ2-5	TRBV3-1/TRBV3-2	.	TGTGCCAGCTCGCTAGCTGCGTTGGAGACCCAGTACTTC	CASSLAALETQYF
few	TRBJ2-2	TRBV6-2/TRBV6-3	.	TGTGCCAGCAGTTACTCCCCTCCGGGCACCGGGGAGCTGTTTTTT	CASSYSPPGTGELFF
once	TRBJ1-5	TRBV27	TRBD1	TGTGCCAGCAGTTACAGGGGGTACAATCAGCCCCAGCATTTT	CASSYRGYNQPQHF
.	TRBJ1-1	TRBV30	.	TGTGCCTGGAGATCGGCCGGGATGAACACTGAAGCTTTCTTT	CAWRSAGMNTEAFF
.	TRBJ1-3	TRBV5-6	TRBD1	TGTGCCAGCAGCTGGGTCTCAGGGGGCTCTGGAAACACCATATATTTT	CASSWVSGGSGNTIYF
.	TRBJ2-3	TRBV5-1	TRBD2	TGTGCCAGCAGCTTAAGCGGGAGTAGCACAGATACGCAGTATTTT	CASSLSGSSTDTQYF
.	TRBJ2-6	TRBV2	TRBD1	TGTGCCAGCAGTGAAGGGTGGGGACAGGCCTCTGGGGCCAACGTCCTGACTTTC	CASSEGWGQASGANVLTF
.	TRBJ2-3	TRBV5-1	.	TGTGCCAGCGCCCGGGTTAGCACAGATACGCAGTATTTT	CASARVSTDTQYF
.	TRBJ1-1	TRBV29-1	.	TGCAGCGTTGGCCCCGGGAACACTGAAGCTTTCTTT	CSVGPGNTEAFF
.	TRBJ1-3	TRBV5-1	TRBD1	TGCGCCAGCAGCACCCGACAGGGGGCGGCGGGAAACACCATATATTTT	CASSTRQGAAGNTIYF
.	TRBJ2-2	TRBV19	TRBD2	TGTGCCAGTAGTATCCCTAGCGGGGAGACCGGGGAGCTGTTTTTT	CASSIPSGETGELFF
.	TRBJ1-3	TRBV5-4	TRBD1	TGTGCCAGCAGTCTGACAGGGGTTGGTTCTGGAAACACCATATATTTT	CASSLTGVGSGNTIYF
.	TRBJ1-6	TRBV25-1	TRBD1	TGTGCCAGCAGTTCCTTTTCGGGACAGAATAATTCACCCCTCCACTTT	CASSSFSGQNNSPLHF
.	TRBJ2-5	TRBV5-8	.	TGTGCCAGCAGTTCGAGGGGGTATCAAGAGACCCAGTACTTC	CASSSRGYQETQYF
.	TRBJ1-2	TRBV5-4	.	TGTGCCAGCAGCACATGGACAGTCGGCTACACCTTC	CASSTWTVGYTF
.	TRBJ2-5	TRBV11-2	.	TGTGCCAGCAGCCGGACTGAGACCCAGTACTTC	CASSRTETQYF
.	TRBJ2-2	TRBV7-8	TRBD2	TGTGCCAGCAGCTTAAAATTAGCGGGGGGCACCGGGGAGCTGTTTTTT	CASSLKLAGGTGELFF
.	TRBJ2-1	TRBV12-3/TRBV12-4	TRBD2	TGTGCCAGCAGTCTTAGCGGGAGGAATGAGCAGTTCTTC	CASSLSGRNEQFF
.	TRBJ2-3	TRBV10-2	TRBD1	TGCGCCAGCAGTCCCGGGACAGTAGGGCAGTATTTT	CASSPGTVGQYF
.	TRBJ1-4	TRBV7-2	.	TGTGCCAGCAGCTTAGTGGCAGATGAAAAACTGTTTTTT	CASSLVADEKLFF
.	TRBJ2-2	TRBV21-1	.	TGTGCCAGCAGCAGCGGGACAGCTCCGAAGAGCGGGGAGCTGTTTTTT	CASSSGTAPKSGELFF
.	TRBJ2-4	TRBV25-1	TRBD2	TGTGCCAGCAGAGCGGGAGGGCCGGAAAACATTCAGTACTTC	CASRAGGPENIQYF
.	TRBJ1-4	TRBV18	.	TGTGCCAGCTCACCGCGAACCACAGGGACTAATGAAAAACTGTTTTTT	CASSPRTTGTNEKLFF
.	TRBJ1-1	TRBV27	.	TGTGCCAGCAGTCTCAGGGGCGAGGACACTGAAGCTTTCTTT	CASSLRGEDTEAFF
.	TRBJ1-1	TRBV5-6	.	TGTGCCAGCAGCTTCAGGGGCCTTGATACGAACACTGAAGCTTTCTTT	CASSFRGLDTNTEAFF
.	TRBJ2-1	TRBV20-1	.	TGCAGTGCTAGAGTCGCAGGGAAGCAGTTCTTC	CSARVAGKQFF
.	TRBJ1-5	TRBV24-1	.	TGTGCCACCAGTGACCGGGAGGGCAATCAGCCCCAGCATTTT	CATSDREGNQPQHF
.	TRBJ2-5	TRBV3-1/TRBV3-2	TRBD2	TGTGCCAGCAGCCCCCGGAGCGGGAGCTCGCTGGAGACCCAGTACTTC	CASSPRSGSSLETQYF
.	TRBJ1-5	TRBV12-3/TRBV12-4	.	TGTGCCAGCCACGGGGGATTTGGGCAGCCCCAGCATTTT	CASHGGFGQPQHF
.	TRBJ2-2	TRBV27	.	TGTGCCAGCAGTTCCCTTGAGTCGTTCTCATTGTTCACCGGGGAGCTGTTTTTT	CASSSLESFSLFTGELFF
.	TRBJ1-2	TRBV4-3	.	TGCGCCAGCAGCCAAGATCTCGGTAGAAGCTATGGCTACACCTTC	CASSQDLGRSYGYTF
.	TRBJ2-1	TRBV27	TRBD2	TGTGCCAGCAGTTTACAGACTAGCGGGGCCTACAATGAGCAGTTCTTC	CASSLQTSGAYNEQFF
.	TRBJ2-2	TRBV16	.	TGTGCCAGCAGCCAACGGGTACTACGGGGCGGGGAGCTGTTTTTT	CASSQRVLRGGELFF
.	TRBJ1-2	TRBV12-3/TRBV12-4	TRBD1	TGTGCCAGCAGGGGACAGGGTGGGTATGGCTACACCTTC	CASRGQGGYGYTF
few	TRBJ1-6	TRBV19	.	TGTGCCAGTAGTATATCTCAGAGGACATATAATTCACCCCTCCACTTT	CASSISQRTYNSPLHF
.	TRBJ2-6	TRBV25-1	.	TGTGCCAGCAGTGAATCATGGGCCGGGGCCAACGTCCTGACTTTC	CASSESWAGANVLTF
.	TRBJ1-5	TRBV6-5	.	TGTGCCAGCTCAACCACTGGGCTGGGCAATCAGCCCCAGCATTTT	CASSTTGLGNQPQHF
.	TRBJ2-2	TRBV18	TRBD1	TGTGCCAGCTCACCGGCCGGACAGGGGAGCACCGGGGAGCTGTTTTTT	CASSPAGQGSTGELFF
.	TRBJ2-3	TRBV14	TRBD2	TGTGCCAGCAGCCCCTCAGTGGGGGGGTCATACTTAGACCGCACAGATACGCAGTATTTT	CASSPSVGGSYLDRTDTQYF
.	TRBJ2-1	TRBV19	.	TGTGCCAGTAAAGCGGCGGACCACTACAATGAGCAGTTCTTC	CASKAADHYNEQFF
.	TRBJ1-1	TRBV5-1	TRBD1	TGCGCCAGCAGCTTGTCCCGGGACAGGGAATGGCAGAGGTACACTGAAGCTTTCTTT	CASSLSRDREWQRYTEAFF
.	TRBJ1-1	TRBV7-3	.	TGTGCCAGCAGCTTAAAGGTGGGGGCACGAGCTTTCTTT	CASSLKVGARAFF
.	TRBJ1-5	TRBV5-1	.	TGCGCCAGCAGTAGAGGGAGCAATCAGCCCCAGCATTTT	CASSRGSNQPQHF
.	TRBJ1-5	TRBV5-6	.	TGTGCCAGCAGCTTTCAACAGGGAAATCAGCCCCAGCATTTT	CASSFQQGNQPQHF
.	TRBJ2-2	TRBV15	.	TGTGCCACCAGCAGAGTCCAGGTGAACACCGGGGAGCTGTTTTTT	CATSRVQVNTGELFF
.	TRBJ2-3	TRBV28	TRBD1	TGTGCCAGCAGTTTACAGGGGGGCACAGATACGCAGTATTTT	CASSLQGGTDTQYF
.	TRBJ2-2	TRBV5-1	.	TGTGCCAGCAGCTTGGGACTTTCCGCCGGGGAGCTGTTTTTT	CASSLGLSAGELFF
.	TRBJ2-1	TRBV5-1	TRBD2	TGTGCCAGCAGCGCCCGGGCGCGGGAGGTCTATGAGCAGTTCTTC	CASSARAREVYEQFF
.	TRBJ2-5	TRBV19	.	TGTGCCAGTAGTATCACCGGGAACCAAGAGACCCAGTACTTC	CASSITGNQETQYF
.	TRBJ2-3	TRBV11-3	TRBD2	TGTGCCAGCAGGCAGCGGGGAGATACGCAGTATTTT	CASRQRGDTQYF
few	TRBJ2-1	TRBV6-5	.	TGTGCCAGCAGTTTGTCAGGGCCCCCCAATGAGCAGTTCTTC	CASSLSGPPNEQFF
.	TRBJ2-2	TRBV9	.	TGTGCCAGCAGCGTAGCCAGGACAACCGGGGAGCTGTTTTTT	CASSVARTTGELFF
.	TRBJ1-4	TRBV5-5	.	TGTGCCAGCAGCCTGACTCCTACGGTCGAAAAACTGTTTTTT	CASSLTPTVEKLFF
once	TRBJ1-2	TRBV19	.	TGTGCCAGTAGGGGGGACGGAGGGAACTATGGCTACACCTTC	CASRGDGGNYGYTF
once	TRBJ1-1	TRBV28	.	TGTGCCAGCAGTCCCCAGGGCAAGGGCACTGAAGCTTTCTTT	CASSPQGKGTEAFF
.	TRBJ2-1	TRBV11-3	.	TGTGCCAGCAGCTTGGACCTCAGGGCCACCTACAATGAGCAGTTCTTC	CASSLDLRATYNEQFF
.	TRBJ1-1	TRBV28	.	TGTGCCAGCAGTTTAACAGAGAACACTGAAGCTTTCTTT	CASSLTENTEAFF
.	TRBJ2-5	TRBV15	.	TGTGCCACCAGCAGAGTCGGAGGGGGCCAGACCCAGTACTTC	CATSRVGGGQTQYF
once	TRBJ2-3	TRBV6-5	.	TGTGCCAGCAGGAGACAGTCAGATACGCAGTATTTT	CASRRQSDTQYF
.	TRBJ1-1	TRBV5-1	.	TGCGCCAGCAGCTTGGATGCGGGACTGGAAGCTTTCTTT	CASSLDAGLEAFF